This T cell receptor beta chain stems from a study of blood T cell repertoires in COVID-19 (dated by TCRdb to 2020 to 2022). Background for the entire study: Samples from collaborators originated in the United States, Italy and Spain and spanned both the acute and convalescent phases of COVID-19. The samples were drawn from the first 160 participants of the ongoing ImmuneRACE study and from some 1,300 subjects provided by 6 global collaborators. Deeply sampled blood TCRbeta repertoires from subjects exposed to, actively infected with, or recovered from COVID-19 were included in the dataset. The material from the prospective study consisted of cDNA or gDNA derived from T cells, B-cell-depleted T cells, or PBMCs. Where available, HLA class I and class II types were obtained from metadata supplied by the sample provider rather than from assay-based typing. A freely available public database, intended as a resource for researchers studying the immune response to SARS-CoV-2, is where the repertoires were released. Nearly every sample came with metadata listing a de-identified subject ID, COVID-19 status, age in years and sex. Paper-wide results and their limitations: The amount of clinical and demographic metadata varied by source and participant and was provided uncurated.

As for this clone: What this receptor recognizes is not known. Base qualities are not recorded, but no much larger clone differs from it by a single base.

TCRbeta CDR3 regions were amplified from genomic DNA using the immunoSEQ Assay, a bias-controlled multiplex PCR. From the authors' description of their analysis: Within the assay, amplification of reference gene primers was used to estimate how many nucleated cells each sample contained. Sequence reads were collapsed and filtered to measure the absolute abundance of every unique TCRbeta CDR3 rearrangement. For each sample, productive Simpson clonality was calculated as the square root of Simpson's diversity index across productive rearrangements. TCRdb limited this immuneACCESS table to in-frame rearrangements with V and J called. A share of clones is missing; checked studies link under half to unresolved V genes, and the rest is unexplained. V, J and clone size were drawn from that table, and D and trimming were deduced from the DNA. The sample table contains about 300,000 clones; only one count was recorded for approximately 89% of them. The ten top clones hold about 1.7% of the sample.

One collaborating source in Seattle enrolled patients during active infection and followed them longitudinally through the course of disease. Whole blood was collected in K2EDTA tubes by collaborating institutions according to the institutions' own protocols. Collaborator samples were shipped for TCRbeta analysis as frozen whole blood, isolated PBMCs, or DNA extracted from either sample type. The cysteine opens and the phenylalanine closes a CDR3 of 15 amino acids. Just the 45-base CDR3 DNA is kept, in frame starting at base 1. After removal of 6 bases from V and 3 bases from J, the junction retains 7 bases not matched to a gene. From the germline V gene (reference sequence), CDR1 is MNHEY and CDR2 is SMNVEV.

Sequenced: peripheral blood. The chain couples TRBV27 to TRBJ1-4; TRBD1 lines up with 7 middle nucleotides. The clonotype originates from a woman aged 30 to 39 with COVID-19, enrolled during active disease. The nucleotide sequence reads TGTGCCAGCAGATTGACAGGGCCGGCTAATGAAAAACTGTTTTTT. Its protein is CASRLTGPANEKLFF.